These T cell receptor beta chains were read from a single sample in a study of blood T cells in healthy people across ages. Each CDR3 protein gets one entry after TCRdb re-called the 5' RACE reads with MiXCR. This sample has 540,000 or so distinct CDR3 sequences; approximately 27% occur once, and the top ten carry about 18%. The sequenced sample was blood. Receptors were obtained from a woman in her seventies in good health. Both conserved end residues are part of each CDR3. The D gene is left open where the match is weak. Clone size is not always given. Where it is, it says once, few, many or a class for expanded clones.

TGCAGTGCTAAGGGGGGGGGCCTCAACAATGAGCAGTTCTTC,CSAKGGGLNNEQFF,14,TRBJ2-1,-,TRBV20-1,-
TGTGCCAGCAGTTTCTACGACCGGGTAAATGAGCAGTTCTTC,CASSFYDRVNEQFF,14,TRBJ2-1,once,TRBV6-6,-
TGTGCCACCAGTGACACCGGGACTAGGGGGAATGAGCAGTTCTTC,CATSDTGTRGNEQFF,15,TRBJ2-1,-,TRBV24-1,TRBD2
TGCGCCAGCAGCCCCTCGGGGCTAACGGGCTACACCTTC,CASSPSGLTGYTF,13,TRBJ1-2,-,TRBV5-1,-
TGTGCCAGCAGTCCACAGGGGACCAAAAACATTCAGTACTTC,CASSPQGTKNIQYF,14,TRBJ2-4,-,TRBV6-5,TRBD1
TGTGCCAGCACCCACGGGGACACCGGGGAGCTGTTTTTT,CASTHGDTGELFF,13,TRBJ2-2,-,TRBV6-6,-
TGTGCCAGCAGCTTGGCCAGTCATAGCAATCAGCCCCAGCATTTT,CASSLASHSNQPQHF,15,TRBJ1-5,few,TRBV7-9,-
TGTGCCAGCAGCCCCAACTCCAGGCTTAACTATGGCTACACCTTC,CASSPNSRLNYGYTF,15,TRBJ1-2,few,TRBV28,-
TGTGCCAGCTACTTAGACAGAAATGACGAAAAACTGTTTTTT,CASYLDRNDEKLFF,14,TRBJ1-4,-,TRBV2,-
TGCAGTGCTAGTGTTGCCCCTACGAAGCATGGCTACACCTTC,CSASVAPTKHGYTF,14,TRBJ1-2,-,TRBV20-1,-
TGTGCCAGCACCGTTGACAGGGGAGGCGCCGGGGAGCTGTTTTTT,CASTVDRGGAGELFF,15,TRBJ2-2,-,TRBV2,TRBD1
TGCGCCAGCAGCACGGGCGGGGGCTCTGGAAACACCATATATTTT,CASSTGGGSGNTIYF,15,TRBJ1-3,few,TRBV5-1,-
TGCGCCAGCAGCACCACGGGAACTAGCGGGGCGGTGGTGAAGACCCAGTACTTC,CASSTTGTSGAVVKTQYF,18,TRBJ2-5,-,TRBV4-1,TRBD2
TGTGCCAGCAGCACCCGGACTAGCGAAGCAGATACGCAGTATTTT,CASSTRTSEADTQYF,15,TRBJ2-3,-,TRBV11-2,TRBD2
TGTGCCAGCAGCTTTTCCCCCCCGACTAGCGGATCCTACAATGAGCAGTTCTTC,CASSFSPPTSGSYNEQFF,18,TRBJ2-1,few,TRBV7-6,TRBD2
TGTGCCAGCAGCCCAAGACTAGACAATGAGCAGTTCTTC,CASSPRLDNEQFF,13,TRBJ2-1,-,TRBV11-3,-
TGTGCCAGCAGCCCCCGTAGGGCGGACGCACGAGATACGCAGTATTTT,CASSPRRADARDTQYF,16,TRBJ2-3,-,TRBV7-2,-
TGCGCCAGCGGAAAAGACAGGGGTGTAGGGGGCTACACCTTC,CASGKDRGVGGYTF,14,TRBJ1-2,few,TRBV5-1,TRBD1
TGCAGCGTTTCTAGCGGGGGAGAGACCCAGTACTTC,CSVSSGGETQYF,12,TRBJ2-5,many,TRBV29-1,TRBD2
TGCGCCAGCAGCCTTGACAGGGTCAATGAGCAGTTCTTC,CASSLDRVNEQFF,13,TRBJ2-1,many,TRBV4-3,TRBD1
TGTGCCATCAGTGATGCGAGAGGTGGGCGCAATCAGCCCCAGCATTTT,CAISDARGGRNQPQHF,16,TRBJ1-5,few,TRBV10-3,-
TGCAGTGCGGTCTTTACAGGGGGGACTGAAGCTTTCTTT,CSAVFTGGTEAFF,13,TRBJ1-1,few,TRBV20-1,TRBD1
TGTGCCATCAGTGAGGACGTGGCGGGGGGGGGCGGCGATGAGCAGTTCTTC,CAISEDVAGGGGDEQFF,17,TRBJ2-1,few,TRBV10-3,TRBD2
TGCGCCAGCAGCTTGGACAGTATTGGGTCAACTAATGAAAGACTGTTTTTT,CASSLDSIGSTNERLFF,17,TRBJ1-4,-,TRBV5-1,-
TGTGCCAGCAGCCCCATGGGCCAGCAGTACTTC,CASSPMGQQYF,11,TRBJ2-5,-,TRBV11-2,-
TGTGCCAGCATGCGTTCCTACGAGCAGTACTTC,CASMRSYEQYF,11,TRBJ2-7,-,TRBV6-2/TRBV6-3,-
TGCAGCGTTGAGCCAACAGGGGGTGCTTTCTTT,CSVEPTGGAFF,11,TRBJ1-1,-,TRBV29-1,TRBD1
TGTGCCAGCAGCTACTCGGGGGGGGGCCGTAGCACAGATACGCAGTATTTT,CASSYSGGGRSTDTQYF,17,TRBJ2-3,-,TRBV6-5,TRBD2
TGTGCCAACAGTTTACAGGGGGGGAAAATGGGATATGGCTACACCTTC,CANSLQGGKMGYGYTF,16,TRBJ1-2,-,TRBV27,TRBD1
TGTGCCAGCAGTGAGGAAGCCCGGGGGGAGCAGTTCTTC,CASSEEARGEQFF,13,TRBJ2-1,many,TRBV6-4,-
TGTGCCAGCAGCCAAACTGTTTCAGCCCCAGAAGAGACCCAGTACTTC,CASSQTVSAPEETQYF,16,TRBJ2-5,-,TRBV3-1,-
TGTGCCAGCAGCTTAGGTAGTGGATACCAAGAGACCCAGTACTTC,CASSLGSGYQETQYF,15,TRBJ2-5,few,TRBV7-2,-
TGTGCCAGTAGTACCACCCCGCAAAACAATGAGCAGTTCTTC,CASSTTPQNNEQFF,14,TRBJ2-1,few,TRBV19,-
TGTGCCGGCAGCTTAGGGAGCGTGGAGGCAGATACGCAGTATTTT,CAGSLGSVEADTQYF,15,TRBJ2-3,-,TRBV7-2,-
TGTGCTAGTGGTTCGGGGTTTTGGGACAATGAGCAGTTCTTC,CASGSGFWDNEQFF,14,TRBJ2-1,few,TRBV12-5,-
TGCGCCACCGCGACAGGGGACGTGGAGACCCAGTACTTC,CATATGDVETQYF,13,TRBJ2-5,few,TRBV5-1,TRBD1
TGTGCCAGCAGTTTACCTCAGGGGCGAGAAGCCAAAAACATTCAGTACTTC,CASSLPQGREAKNIQYF,17,TRBJ2-4,-,TRBV28,-
TGCAGTGCGGAGCCCCAAGAGACCCAGTACTTC,CSAEPQETQYF,11,TRBJ2-5,-,TRBV20-1,-